The clone carrying this T cell receptor (beta chain) was detected many times. The target antigen is unknown. The CDR3 runs to 16 residues. V lost 0 bases to trimming and J lost 6 bases, with 15 bases between them. The germline V gene has CDR1 SGHVS and CDR2 FNYEAQ. The data belong to a study of T-cell reconstitution after alpha-beta-depleted transplantation in children. TCRbeta library construction was performed incorporating unique molecular identifiers. TCRdb re-derived calls from the PCR reads in MiXCR, one entry per CDR3 protein. This sample yields 700,000 to 950,000 distinct CDR3 sequences, of which approximately 15% are seen a single time; under 6% belongs to the top ten. Whole-study findings and limits: Several patients had high TCRbeta diversity at day 60; it came from surviving recipient T cells and thymic progenitors. By about two months after transplant, alpha-beta T cells reportedly arose from several hundred graft clones that had expanded.

The sequence derives from a male patient aged 5 to 17 who had a stem cell transplant for acute lymphoblastic leukemia, so the T cells may come from the graft donor. The chain couples TRBV7-6 to TRBJ2-1; D remains ambiguous. Sequenced material: PBMCs, mostly from graft donor cells, taken 360 days after TCRalphabeta/CD19-depleted stem cell transplant. CDR3 loop: CASSLALYPLSNEQFF. Here the CDR3 DNA reads TGTGCCAGCAGCTTAGCTCTATATCCCCTGAGCAATGAGCAGTTCTTC.